One sample yielded the 15 T cell receptor beta chains listed below, sequenced in a study of blood T cell repertoires in COVID-19. Assay: immunoSEQ multiplex PCR; the TCRdb copy retains only in-frame clones and omits some. The table shows about 120,000 clones, with 80% to 90% occurring only once. Sequenced input: peripheral blood. The source of these receptors is an older man with active or convalescent COVID-19.

This clone was detected only once. This rearrangement joins TRBV6-5 to TRBJ1-2; TRBD1 is a possible D gene (5 bases). The CDR3 is 14 amino acids. Germline V gene sequence: CDR1 MNHEY, CDR2 SVGAGI. V lost 6 bases to trimming and J lost 2 bases, with 13 bases between them. The CDR3 DNA is TGTGCCAGCAGAACTGGACGGGGGAACTATGGCTACACCTTC. It specifies CASRTGRGNYGYTF.

The chain couples TRBV5-4 to TRBJ2-1; no definite D call. Germline loops: CDR1 SGHNT, CDR2 YYREEE (reference sequence). This CDR3 has 13 amino acids. With 0 bases removed from V and 7 bases from J, the gap between germline ends came to 8 bases. The chain's CDR3 is CASSLGLTNEQFF. The CDR3 coding sequence is TGTGCCAGCAGCTTGGGTCTGACTAATGAGCAGTTCTTC.

The genes are TRBV10-3 and TRBJ2-7, with 12 bases identical to TRBD2. V dropped 6 bases and J dropped 2; count of bases not matched to a gene: 2. The CDR3 loop spans 14 amino acids. The germline CDR1 and CDR2 sequences are ENHRY and SYGVKD. CDR3 sequence (DNA): TGTGCCATCAGGGGGACTAGCGGGCCCTACGAGCAGTACTTC. This sequence encodes CAIRGTSGPYEQYF.

The chain has TRBV7-2 and TRBJ1-5; 8 bases map to TRBD1. The CDR3 is made up of 16 amino acids. Trimming at V came to 5 bases and at J to 6 bases, leaving 12 bases not matched to a gene. Germline V gene data show CDR1 as SGHTA and CDR2 as FQGNSA. The CDR3 spells CASSTSGQGASQPQHF. For the CDR3, the DNA is TGTGCCAGCAGCACATCTGGGCAGGGGGCATCTCAGCCCCAGCATTTT. Full variable domain (missing parts from reference TRBV7-2 and TRBJ1-5): GAGVSQSPSNKVTEKGKDVELRCDPISGHTALYWYRQSLGQGLEFLIYFQGNSAPDKSGLPSDRFSAERTGGSVSTLTIQRTQQEDSAVYLCASSTSGQGASQPQHFGDGTRLSIL.

This chain uses TRBV19 with TRBJ1-5; the match to TRBD1 covers 9 bases. CDR3 length: 17 amino acids. V lost 5 bases, J lost 6 bases, and 14 bases stayed unmatched. Per germline, CDR1 LNHDA and CDR2 SQIVND (reference sequence). The CDR3 region has the DNA TGTGCCAGTAGTGTGACTCCCCGGGACAGGGATTTTCAGCCCCAGCATTTT. Protein sequence: CASSVTPRDRDFQPQHF.

This rearrangement joins TRBV19 to TRBJ1-5; 7 bases line up with TRBD1. The CDR3 has 14 amino acids. The J segment lost 5 bases and the V segment lost 5 bases, leaving 6 bases of the junction unmatched. Per the germline V gene, CDR1 is LNHDA and CDR2 is SQIVND (reference sequence). CDR3 DNA: TGTGCCAGTAGTGAAGACAGGGAGGATCAGCCCCAGCATTTT. This encodes CASSEDREDQPQHF.

There are a few counts of this clone. The rearrangement uses TRBV5-4 and TRBJ1-3; D call uncertain. Germline CDR1 and CDR2: SGHNT and YYREEE (reference sequence). Trimming pared 0 bases from V and 2 bases from J, leaving 9 bases between. The CDR3 length is 15 residues. CDR3 nucleotide sequence: TGTGCCAGCAGCTTGGAGTGGGAGACTGGAAACACCATATATTTT. Translation gives CASSLEWETGNTIYF. The whole variable domain, remainder taken from reference TRBV5-4 and TRBJ1-3, is ETGVTQSPTHLIKTRGQQVTLRCSSQSGHNTVSWYQQALGQGPQFIFQYYREEENGRGNFPPRFSGLQFPNYSSELNVNALELDDSALYLCASSLEWETGNTIYFGEGSWLTVV.

V is TRBV6-5 and J is TRBJ1-3; the D gene is possibly TRBD1 (5 bases). V was trimmed by 5 bases and J by 0 bases, leaving 8 bases between them. The germline V gene encodes CDR1 MNHEY and CDR2 SVGAGI. The CDR3 runs to 14 residues. The chain's CDR3 is CASSRQSSGNTIYF. In nucleotides, the CDR3 is TGTGCCAGCAGTAGACAGAGCTCTGGAAACACCATATATTTT.

The chain recombines TRBV2 with TRBJ1-2; D might be TRBD1 (5 bases). The germline gives CDR1 SNHLY, CDR2 FYNNEI. The CDR3 is 13 amino acids. V lost 6 bases and J lost 5, with 13 bases in between. The CDR3 spells CASRGGTGYGYTF. The CDR3, as DNA: TGTGCCAGCAGAGGAGGGACGGGTTATGGCTACACCTTC.

The rearrangement uses TRBV6-1 and TRBJ2-4; 10 bases are shared with TRBD1. The germline V gene has CDR1 MNHNS and CDR2 SASEGT. The CDR3 has 18 residues. J gave up 1 base and V 3 bases, and 9 bases lay outside the gene matches. The CDR3 loop reads CASSDFPGQGFAKNIQYF. The CDR3 nucleotides are TGTGCCAGCAGTGATTTTCCGGGACAGGGGTTTGCCAAAAACATTCAGTACTTC.

The chain carries TRBV6-5 and TRBJ2-7; 10 nucleotides align to TRBD2. J gave up 2 bases and V 6 bases, and 4 bases lay outside the gene matches. Germline values: CDR1 MNHEY, CDR2 SVGAGI. The CDR3 length is 14 residues. The CDR3 region is CASRGAGGAYEQYF. CDR3 nucleotide sequence: TGTGCCAGCAGGGGAGCGGGAGGGGCCTACGAGCAGTACTTC.

The chain uses TRBV7-3 and TRBJ2-2, with D perhaps matching TRBD2 (5 bases). V lost 0 bases and J 4 bases, leaving 15 bases between the germline ends. There are 17 residues in the CDR3. The germline V gene has CDR1 SGHTA and CDR2 FQGTGA. As DNA, the CDR3 is TGTGCCAGCAGCTTAACGTTCCAATCAGGACTCACCGGGGAGCTGTTTTTT. Translating gives CASSLTFQSGLTGELFF. The whole variable domain, filled in from reference TRBV7-3 and TRBJ2-2, reads GAGVSQTPSNKVTEKGKYVELRCDPISGHTALYWYRQSLGQGPEFLIYFQGTGAADDSGLPNDRFFAVRPEGSVSTLKIQRTERGDSAVYLCASSLTFQSGLTGELFFGEGSRLTVL.

This chain connects TRBV27 to TRBJ1-6; TRBD1 matches 11 bases. This CDR3 is built from 19 residues. Germline CDR1 and CDR2: MNHEY and SMNVEV (reference sequence). Trimming at V came to 5 bases and at J to 5 bases, leaving 14 bases not matched to a gene. CDR3 DNA sequence: TGTGCCAGCAGTCCATGGACAGGGGGCGGCGCAGGGAATAATTCACCCCTCCACTTT. Residues: CASSPWTGGGAGNNSPLHF.

This clone occurred a few times. V gene TRBV6-2 or TRBV6-3 combines with J gene TRBJ1-5; D remains unclear. The length of the CDR3 is 14 residues. CDR1 and CDR2 from the germline V gene are MNHEY and SVGEGT. V was clipped by 4 bases and J by 0 bases, with 7 bases between them. The chain's CDR3 is CASSSGYSNQPQHF. CDR3 coding DNA: TGTGCCAGCAGTTCCGGTTATAGCAATCAGCCCCAGCATTTT.

This clone was seen only a few times. The genes are TRBV5-1 and TRBJ2-4; 10 positions agree with TRBD1. Germline CDR1 and CDR2: SGHRS and YFSETQ. Trimming cost V 5 bases and J 7 bases; bases outside gene matches: 15. CDR3 length equals 17 residues. The CDR3 loop reads CASSLLPGQGWENIQYF. CDR3 nucleotide sequence: TGCGCCAGCAGTCTGCTTCCGGGACAGGGGTGGGAGAACATTCAGTACTTC.